The 29 T cell receptor beta chains reported below all come from one sample, sequenced in a study of T-cell memory formation after mild COVID-19. Each CDR3 protein is one row after TCRdb ran MiXCR on the 5' RACE reads. The sample consists of around 390,000 distinct CDR3 sequences, 15% to 20% of them appearing once. Sample: PBMCs or a T cell subset sorted from them (not recorded which). The origin of the receptors is a man aged 18-30 years who had mild COVID-19 (a few samples of this study predate the infection). Cell type and time point are not known.

This clonotype was observed a handful of times. V gene TRBV27 combines with J gene TRBJ2-2; 8 nucleotides agree with TRBD2. The germline CDR1 and CDR2 sequences are MNHEY and SMNVEV (reference sequence). The CDR3 has 15 amino acids. V dropped 3 bases and J dropped 6; count of bases not matched to a gene: 6. The CDR3 spells CASSFSGGAAGELFF. CDR3 nucleotide sequence: TGTGCCAGCAGTTTCTCCGGGGGGGCCGCCGGGGAGCTGTTTTTT.

This clonotype has just a few counts. V usage is TRBV5-1 and J usage is TRBJ2-2; D is perhaps TRBD1 (6 bases). The V gene's germline CDR1 is SGHRS and CDR2 YFSETQ. The CDR3 loop spans 15 amino acids. With 4 bases removed from V and 4 bases from J, the gap between germline ends came to 14 bases. The CDR3 DNA reads as TGCGCCAGCAGCCTGGCTGCAGGGGCCACCGGGGAGCTGTTTTTT. It specifies CASSLAAGATGELFF.

This clonotype was observed a handful of times. This chain joins TRBV10-3 and TRBJ2-3, with D unresolved. Germline V gene sequence: CDR1 ENHRY, CDR2 SYGVKD. This CDR3 has 11 residues. V lost 0 bases, J lost 7 bases, and 2 bases lay in between. This chain's CDR3 is CAISESHTQYF. DNA for the CDR3: TGTGCCATCAGTGAGTCCCATACGCAGTATTTT.

The genes are TRBV15 and TRBJ1-4, with TRBD1 as a possible D gene (5 bases). Trimming pared 0 bases from V and 0 bases from J, leaving 11 bases between. Looked up from germline, CDR1 is LNHNV and CDR2 is YYDKDF (reference sequence). This CDR3 comprises 17 residues. The CDR3 protein is CATSRDFLGATNEKLFF. The CDR3 coding sequence is TGTGCCACCAGCAGAGATTTCTTGGGGGCAACTAATGAAAAACTGTTTTTT. Complete variable domain (other parts from reference TRBV15 and TRBJ1-4): DAMVIQNPRYQVTQFGKPVTLSCSQTLNHNVMYWYQQKSSQAPKLLFHYYDKDFNNEADTPDNFQSRRPNTSFCFLDIRSPGLGDTAMYLCATSRDFLGATNEKLFFGSGTQLSVL.

The chain uses TRBV5-1 and TRBJ2-3; a weak D match, TRBD2 (6 bases). Trimming stripped 7 bases from V and 5 bases from J, with 14 bases between. The CDR3 has 13 residues. The germline CDR1 and CDR2 sequences are SGHRS and YFSETQ. DNA of the CDR3: TGCGCCAGCTACCTTCAGGGAGGAGATACGCAGTATTTT. As protein: CASYLQGGDTQYF.

This clonotype has ten or more counts. The gene calls are TRBV5-8 and TRBJ2-1; D is undetermined. Between the trimmed V and J ends, which lost 6 bases and 5 bases, there was a span of 12 bases. From germline, CDR1 is SGHTS and CDR2 YDEGEE. This CDR3 comprises 13 residues. CDR3 in DNA: TGTGCCAGCACCAATTCCAGGAACAATGAGCAGTTCTTC. Translation gives CASTNSRNNEQFF. The variable domain in full, with the rest retrieved from reference TRBV5-8 and TRBJ2-1, is EAGVTQSPTHLIKTRGQQATLRCSPISGHTSVYWYQQALGLGLQFLLWYDEGEERNRGNFPPRFSGRQFPNYSSELNVNALELEDSALYLCASTNSRNNEQFFGPGTRLTVL.

J is TRBJ2-5 and V is TRBV6-2 or TRBV6-3, with D unresolved. This CDR3 is 13 amino acids long. Germline lookup yields CDR1 MNHEY and CDR2 SVGEGT. V gave up 2 bases and J gave up 3 bases, with 7 bases separating them. CDR3 nucleotides: TGTGCCAGCAGTTACGGCGAGGAAGAGACCCAGTACTTC. Its translation is CASSYGEEETQYF.

The chain is built from TRBV20-1 and TRBJ1-5, with 9 bases matching TRBD1. The CDR3 loop spans 13 amino acids. The ends lost 3 bases at V and 6 bases at J; junction bases unmatched: 3. CDR1 and CDR2 from the germline V gene are DFQATT and SNEGSKA (reference sequence). The chain's CDR3 is CSARGQGSQPQHF. The DNA for the CDR3 is TGCAGTGCTAGGGGACAGGGTAGTCAGCCCCAGCATTTT.

The V call is TRBV4-1, the J call TRBJ2-3; D not certain. V was pared by 0 bases and J by 8 bases, with 9 bases between. The CDR3 consists of 13 residues. Germline loops: CDR1 MGHRA, CDR2 YSYEKL. Here the CDR3 DNA reads TGCGCCAGCAGCCAAGATAATATGCTTACGCAGTATTTT. Translation gives CASSQDNMLTQYF.

This clonotype was seen more than once but under ten times. The rearrangement uses TRBV10-3 and TRBJ2-7; a weak D match, TRBD1 (6 bases). Trimming took off 6 bases at V and 6 bases at J, with 21 bases between the two ends. CDR1 is ENHRY and CDR2 is SYGVKD in the germline V gene. This CDR3 has 15 amino acids. CDR3 nucleotides: TGTGCCATCAGCATGACCGGGACAAACTACGCCGAGCAGTACTTC. The encoded protein is CAISMTGTNYAEQYF.

This clonotype appeared a few times. This chain links TRBV6-5 with TRBJ2-3; 9 bases line up with TRBD2. With 2 bases clipped from V and 2 bases from J, the junction kept 2 bases outside the gene matches. In germline, CDR1 is MNHEY, CDR2 SVGAGI. CDR3 length: 15 residues. CDR3 DNA: TGTGCCAGCAGTTACGCTAGCGGGGACACAGATACGCAGTATTTT. This translates into CASSYASGDTDTQYF.

This clonotype was recorded many times. V usage is TRBV2 and J usage is TRBJ2-7; D possibly corresponds to TRBD2 (6 bases). The CDR3 sequence is 15 residues long. V lost 6 bases and J lost 1, with 16 bases in between. In germline, CDR1 is SNHLY, CDR2 FYNNEI. The DNA of the CDR3 is TGTGCCAGCAGCGCGGGACCGTGGGGTTCCTACGAGCAGTACTTC. Amino acids: CASSAGPWGSYEQYF.

V usage is TRBV5-1 and J usage is TRBJ1-1, with 7 bases aligning to TRBD1. J gave up 3 bases and V 3 bases, and 8 bases lay outside the gene matches. Looked up from germline, CDR1 is SGHRS and CDR2 is YFSETQ. The CDR3 runs to 15 residues. DNA of the CDR3: TGCGCCAGCAGCTATACCGGGACAGCAGACACTGAAGCTTTCTTT. This translates into CASSYTGTADTEAFF. Together with reference TRBV5-1 and TRBJ1-1, the CDR3 gives the full variable domain: KAGVTQTPRYLIKTRGQQVTLSCSPISGHRSVSWYQQTPGQGLQFLFEYFSETQRNKGNFPGRFSGRQFSNSRSEMNVSTLELGDSALYLCASSYTGTADTEAFFGQGTRLTVV.

This clonotype was recorded a few times. The chain recombines TRBV7-9 with TRBJ1-5, with 7 bases matching TRBD1. Trimming at V came to 5 bases and at J to 3 bases, leaving 7 bases not matched to a gene. Germline loops: CDR1 SEHNR, CDR2 FQNEAQ (reference sequence). The CDR3 covers 15 residues. The CDR3 is CASSPGDSNNQPQHF. In nucleotides, the CDR3 is TGTGCCAGCAGCCCGGGGGACAGCAACAATCAGCCCCAGCATTTT.

To note about this clonotype: This likely came from a read error, as a far larger clone is one base away. V gene TRBV7-9 combines with J gene TRBJ2-3, with no clear D. CDR3 length: 14 amino acids. Germline V gene sequence: CDR1 SEHNR, CDR2 FQNEAQ (reference sequence). The CDR3 nucleotides read TGTGCCCGCAGCTTAGTCGGGAGCACAGATACGCAGTATTTT. Protein product: CARSLVGSTDTQYF.

This rearrangement joins TRBV7-3 to TRBJ1-2; TRBD1 might be the D (5 bases). This CDR3 has 12 residues. The ends were cut back, 6 bases at V and 9 bases at J, with 14 bases in the middle. Germline values: CDR1 SGHTA, CDR2 FQGTGA. CDR3 loop: CASRQDGRCYTF. CDR3 bases: TGTGCCAGCAGACAGGACGGCCGATGCTACACCTTC.

The chain joins TRBV21-1 to TRBJ2-6; the table's D call TRBD1 went unverified against the DNA. TRBV21-1 is described as a pseudogene. The CDR3 loop spans 18 amino acids. This chain's CDR3 is CASTPGQGASSGANVLTF. The CDR3 DNA reads TGTGCCAGCACCCCGGGACAGGGGGCGAGCTCTGGGGCCAACGTCCTGACTTTC.

This clonotype occurred a few times. This chain joins TRBV6-5 and TRBJ2-1; no clear D gene. The CDR3 sequence is 14 residues long. Trimming left V 2 bases short and J 6 bases short, with 11 bases between. The germline CDR1 and CDR2 sequences are MNHEY and SVGAGI. This CDR3 reads CASSYEDGLNEQFF. The CDR3 bases are TGTGCCAGCAGTTACGAGGACGGTCTCAATGAGCAGTTCTTC.

The V and J genes are TRBV10-3 and TRBJ1-2; tentative D call: TRBD1 (6 bases). The germline CDR1 and CDR2 sequences are ENHRY and SYGVKD. V lost 0 bases to trimming and J lost 7 bases, with 6 bases between them. The CDR3 has 12 residues. The CDR3 loop reads CAISESGGGYTF. The DNA of the CDR3 is TGTGCCATCAGTGAGTCAGGGGGTGGCTACACCTTC.

In nucleotides, the CDR3 is TGCGCCAGCAGTTACTCAGGACAGGACGGCTACTATGGCTACACCTTC. This codes for CASSYSGQDGYYGYTF. The chain combines TRBV5-1 with TRBJ1-2, with 7 nucleotides matching TRBD1. The CDR3 covers 16 residues. Per the germline V gene, CDR1 is SGHRS and CDR2 is YFSETQ. V gave up 5 bases and J gave up 3 bases; unmatched junction bases: 13.

The chain couples TRBV6-5 to TRBJ2-1; 7 bases align to TRBD2. The CDR3 has 15 residues. The V segment lost 5 bases and the J segment 7 bases; nucleotides outside the gene matches: 11. Germline-derived CDR1 and CDR2 are MNHEY and SVGAGI. The CDR3 reads CASSQSERGINEQFF. In nucleotides, the CDR3 is TGTGCCAGCAGTCAGTCGGAGCGGGGAATTAATGAGCAGTTCTTC.

This clonotype has only a few counts. The chain carries TRBV7-9 and TRBJ2-5, with 10 bases aligning to TRBD1. The germline V gene has CDR1 SEHNR and CDR2 FQNEAQ (reference sequence). J was trimmed by 6 bases and V by 4 bases; bases with no gene match: 2. The CDR3 covers 13 residues. This CDR3 reads CASSSTGGKTQYF. CDR3 coding DNA: TGTGCCAGCAGCTCGACAGGGGGCAAGACCCAGTACTTC.

This clonotype was detected only a few times. The chain combines TRBV5-6 with TRBJ2-7, with TRBD1 matching 7 bases. Germline CDR1 and CDR2: SGHDT and YYEEEE. V dropped 5 bases and J dropped 5; count of bases not matched to a gene: 7. The CDR3 contains 13 residues. The CDR3 DNA reads as TGTGCCAGCAGTACGACAGGGTCCAACGAGCAGTACTTC. Translated, it gives CASSTTGSNEQYF. Variable domain in full (rest from reference TRBV5-6 and TRBJ2-7): DAGVTQSPTHLIKTRGQQVTLRCSPKSGHDTVSWYQQALGQGPQFIFQYYEEEERQRGNFPDRFSGHQFPNYSSELNVNALLLGDSALYLCASSTTGSNEQYFGPGTRLTVT.

Only a few counts were recorded for this clonotype. The chain links TRBV15 to TRBJ2-6; possible D gene TRBD2, 7 bases. The CDR3 consists of 17 residues. Between the trimmed V and J ends, which lost 3 bases and 2 bases, there was a span of 14 bases. The germline V gene has CDR1 LNHNV and CDR2 YYDKDF (reference sequence). This CDR3 is CATSRAGAITGANVLTF. CDR3 DNA sequence: TGTGCCACCAGCAGGGCGGGGGCGATAACTGGGGCCAACGTCCTGACTTTC.

The chain combines TRBV30 with TRBJ1-6; no definite D call. The CDR3 spans 13 residues. Germline V CDR1 and CDR2: GTSNPN, SVGIG (reference sequence). V was trimmed by 3 bases and J by 9 bases, leaving 12 bases between them. Here the CDR3 DNA reads TGTGCCTGGAGCGAGGGCGTTGGTTCACCCCTCCACTTT. Encoded protein: CAWSEGVGSPLHF.

This clonotype was observed many times. The chain has TRBV6-5 and TRBJ2-3; the D is unclear. The ends were cut back, 5 bases at V and 2 bases at J, with 11 bases in the middle. The CDR3 extends over 14 amino acids. Germline V gives CDR1 MNHEY, CDR2 SVGAGI. In DNA, the CDR3 is TGTGCCAGCAGTCGCCCCTGGGACACAGATACGCAGTATTTT. Its translation: CASSRPWDTDTQYF.

The chain links TRBV3-1 to TRBJ2-4, with D possibly matching TRBD2 (6 bases). The CDR3 contains 17 residues. The germline V gene has CDR1 LGHDT and CDR2 YNNKEL (reference sequence). The germline V and J ends were trimmed by 1 base and 0 bases, with 13 bases remaining between them. The CDR3 DNA reads as TGTGCCAGCAGCCAAGTTGGGCGGGGTTTAGCCAAAAACATTCAGTACTTC. Translated: CASSQVGRGLAKNIQYF.

In nucleotides, the CDR3 is TGTGCCAGCAGTCCGGGACAGGATAATTCACCCCTCCACTTT. It is translated as CASSPGQDNSPLHF. V usage is TRBV12-3 or TRBV12-4 and J usage is TRBJ1-6; the match to TRBD1 covers 8 bases. The CDR3 loop spans 14 amino acids. Losses at the gene ends were 5 bases for V and 5 bases for J; bases not matched to a gene: 2.

This chain joins TRBV5-6 and TRBJ2-1; 9 bases agree with TRBD2. V lost 4 bases, J lost 4 bases, and 6 bases stayed unmatched. In germline, CDR1 is SGHDT, CDR2 YYEEEE. The CDR3 runs to 15 residues. The CDR3 protein is CASSPRLADYNEQFF. In DNA, the CDR3 is TGTGCCAGCAGCCCAAGACTAGCGGATTACAATGAGCAGTTCTTC.